What follows describes a single TCR beta chain. Its antigen is currently unknown. Produced via immunoSEQ multiplex PCR; TCRdb's table is partial and in-frame only. The sample holds roughly 2.4 million clones, roughly 95% seen once. The CDR3 runs 17 residues. Trimming at V came to 1 base and at J to 0 bases, leaving 5 bases not matched to a gene. Per the germline V gene, CDR1 is SNHLY and CDR2 is FYNNEI. This sample is drawn from a study of shared clonotypes between healthy human individuals. General study findings and limits: Estimated richness was generally greater in naive than memory subsets.

The sequenced material came from naive CD4+ T cells sorted from blood. This sample's subset: CD45RA+ positively selected. This clonotype was obtained from a man between 18 and 35 years old in good health. The V call is TRBV2, the J call TRBJ2-3; TRBD2 agrees at 9 bases. The CDR3 loop reads CASSEDLAGPSTDTQYF. CDR3 DNA: TGTGCCAGCAGTGAAGATCTAGCGGGGCCTAGCACAGATACGCAGTATTTT.